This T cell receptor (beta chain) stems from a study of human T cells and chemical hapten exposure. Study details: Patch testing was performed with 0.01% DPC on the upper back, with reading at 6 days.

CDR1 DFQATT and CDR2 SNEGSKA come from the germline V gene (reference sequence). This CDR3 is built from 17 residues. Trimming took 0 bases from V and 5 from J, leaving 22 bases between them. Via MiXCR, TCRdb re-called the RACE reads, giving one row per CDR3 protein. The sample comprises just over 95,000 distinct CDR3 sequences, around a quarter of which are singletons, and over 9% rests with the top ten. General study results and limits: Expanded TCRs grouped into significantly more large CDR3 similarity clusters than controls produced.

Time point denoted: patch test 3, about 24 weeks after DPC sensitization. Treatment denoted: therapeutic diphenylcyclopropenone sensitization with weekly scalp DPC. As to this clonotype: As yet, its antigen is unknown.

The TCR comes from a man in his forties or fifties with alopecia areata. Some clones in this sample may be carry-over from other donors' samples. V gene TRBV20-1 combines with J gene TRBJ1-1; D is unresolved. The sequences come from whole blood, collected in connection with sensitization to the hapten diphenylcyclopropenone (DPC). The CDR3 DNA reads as TGCAGTGCTAGAGATCTTGCCGGTATCTTAGGGCGGACTGAAGCTTTCTTT. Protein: CSARDLAGILGRTEAFF.